The rows below give T cell receptor beta chains drawn from one sample of a study of shared clonotypes between healthy human individuals. Profiling relied on immunoSEQ multiplex PCR, and the TCRdb table lists in-frame clones only, not all of them. The data hold about 1 million clones, with roughly 75% observed a single time. Sequenced sample: memory CD4+ T cells sorted from blood. The source of these receptors is a man aged 18 to 35 in good health. CDR3s include the opening cysteine and the closing phenylalanine or tryptophan.

>TRBV25-1|.
CASKGTGGFEQYF
>TRBV10-3|TRBJ2-2
CAISEGSGELFF
>TRBV6-1|TRBJ1-4
CASSEEGGLQKLFF
>TRBV27|TRBJ1-6
CASSILGTGGGNSPLHF
>TRBV5-1|TRBJ1-2
CASSPDRGARGYTF
>TRBV11-1|TRBJ2-7
CASSLGLGASYEQYF
>TRBV9|TRBJ2-3
CASSVEGKQGPDTQYF
>TRBV19|TRBJ2-1
CASSPALGEGYSYNEQFF
>TRBV11-2|TRBJ2-7
CASSWDRPYEQYF
>TRBV5-5|TRBJ1-2
CASSSNLGQVVNYGYTF
>TRBV7-8|TRBJ1-1
CASSSRLDGNTEAFF
>TRBV18|.
CASSPTGIPEQYF
>TRBV30|TRBJ1-2
CAWTTDRVTRGYGYTF
>TRBV4-3|TRBJ1-5
CASSQDMGNYQPQHF
>TRBV5-4|TRBJ2-3
CASSLNLDTQYF
>TRBV27|TRBJ2-5
CASSFGQTKETQYF
>TRBV29-1|TRBJ2-3
CSVEVTDADTQYF
>TRBV29-1|TRBJ1-3
CSVDRARAGNTIYF
>TRBV5-1|TRBJ2-3
CASSGRQFTDTQYF
>TRBV10-3|TRBJ2-2
CAIGDRGGGELFF
>TRBV30|TRBJ2-1
CAWSPGVDGKQFF
>TRBV7-2|TRBJ2-7
CASSSSSYEQYF
>TRBV19|TRBJ1-5
CASSFSQDGNQPQHF
>TRBV4-1|TRBJ2-7
CASGGRTSYEQYF
>TRBV18|TRBJ2-7
CASSPPGISEQYF